A selection of T cell receptor beta chains follows, all from one sample in a study of cytomegalovirus exposure and HLA in healthy donors. Generated by immunoSEQ multiplex PCR, the TCRdb table keeps only in-frame clones and is missing some. Here the sample spans under 200,000 clones, around 81% being singletons. The sequencing input was PBMCs. Receptor source: a woman between 18 and 29 years old in good health and CMV-seropositive. CDR3s include the opening cysteine and the closing phenylalanine or tryptophan. D genes are given only for firm matches. Clone sizes are given selectively: once, few, many, or a class where the clone is expanded.

J: TRBJ1-5; V: TRBV6-1; size: .; D: .; CDR3: CASSVVAGQPQHF; DNA: TGTGCCAGCAGTGTGGTTGCAGGGCAGCCCCAGCATTTT
J: TRBJ2-2; V: TRBV7-3; size: .; D: TRBD2; CDR3: CASSLTAGLGAGELFF; DNA: TGTGCCAGCAGCTTAACGGCGGGACTAGGGGCCGGGGAGCTGTTTTTT
J: TRBJ1-4; V: TRBV2; size: .; D: .; CDR3: CASRRSLQTNEKLFF; DNA: TGTGCCAGCAGGCGTTCGTTACAGACAAATGAAAAACTGTTTTTT
J: TRBJ2-2; V: TRBV6-5; size: .; D: TRBD1; CDR3: CASSSTGGSSGELFF; DNA: TGTGCCAGCAGTTCGACAGGGGGCAGTTCCGGGGAGCTGTTTTTT
J: TRBJ1-1; V: TRBV28; size: .; D: TRBD1; CDR3: CASSNRGNTEAFF; DNA: TGTGCCAGCAGTAACAGGGGAAACACTGAAGCTTTCTTT
J: TRBJ1-5; V: TRBV5-3; size: .; D: TRBD1; CDR3: CATSGTAINQPQHF; DNA: TGTGCCACTAGCGGGACAGCCATAAATCAGCCCCAGCATTTT
J: TRBJ1-1; V: TRBV9; size: .; D: .; CDR3: CASSPQAGGDTEAFF; DNA: TGTGCCAGCAGCCCTCAAGCGGGGGGAGACACTGAAGCTTTCTTT
J: TRBJ1-1; V: TRBV6-5; size: .; D: TRBD1; CDR3: CASSRQGNTEAFF; DNA: TGTGCCAGCAGTCGACAGGGAAACACTGAAGCTTTCTTT
J: TRBJ2-7; V: TRBV6-1; size: .; D: .; CDR3: CASRGSVRGAYEQYF; DNA: TGTGCCAGCAGAGGGAGTGTTCGGGGGGCGTACGAGCAGTACTTC
J: TRBJ1-6; V: TRBV19; size: .; D: .; CDR3: CASSIGDASPLHF; DNA: TGTGCCAGTAGTATAGGAGATGCGTCACCCCTCCACTTT
J: TRBJ2-2; V: TRBV5-1; size: .; D: TRBD2; CDR3: CASSPGTSVTGELFF; DNA: TGCGCCAGCAGCCCCGGGACTAGCGTAACCGGGGAGCTGTTTTTT
J: TRBJ1-1; V: TRBV4-1; size: .; D: .; CDR3: CASSQVRTGRAFMNTEAFF; DNA: TGCGCCAGCAGCCAAGTACGTACGGGCAGGGCTTTCATGAACACTGAAGCTTTCTTT
J: TRBJ2-5; V: TRBV9; size: once; D: .; CDR3: CASSVGRGPPETQYF; DNA: TGTGCCAGCAGCGTAGGGAGGGGGCCCCCAGAGACCCAGTACTTC
J: TRBJ1-2; V: TRBV4-3; size: .; D: .; CDR3: CASSPNRGGAIYGYTF; DNA: TGCGCCAGCAGCCCCAACAGAGGGGGGGCGATCTATGGCTACACCTTC
J: TRBJ2-7; V: TRBV5-6; size: few; D: TRBD2; CDR3: CASRPYGTSIHEQYF; DNA: TGTGCCAGCAGACCCTACGGGACTAGTATCCACGAGCAGTACTTC
J: TRBJ2-5; V: TRBV7-9; size: .; D: .; CDR3: CASSPLILRSGQYQETQYF; DNA: TGTGCCAGCAGCCCTCTTATATTAAGATCTGGACAGTACCAAGAGACCCAGTACTTC
J: TRBJ2-5; V: TRBV5-4; size: few; D: .; CDR3: CASSLAIGGGQETQYF; DNA: TGTGCCAGCAGCTTGGCCATCGGGGGTGGCCAAGAGACCCAGTACTTC
J: TRBJ2-7; V: TRBV19; size: .; D: .; CDR3: CATSYGSYEQYF; DNA: TGTGCCACCTCGTACGGCTCCTACGAGCAGTACTTC
J: TRBJ2-5; V: TRBV7-6; size: .; D: TRBD2; CDR3: CASSLNGGAYQETQYF; DNA: TGTGCCAGCAGCTTGAACGGGGGGGCGTACCAAGAGACCCAGTACTTC
J: TRBJ2-7; V: TRBV5-1; size: .; D: TRBD2; CDR3: CASSWGSSGGAGYEQYF; DNA: TGCGCCAGCAGCTGGGGCTCTAGCGGGGGGGCCGGGTACGAGCAGTACTTC
J: TRBJ2-5; V: TRBV27; size: .; D: TRBD1; CDR3: CASSRQGAWEETQYF; DNA: TGTGCCAGCAGTCGACAGGGGGCTTGGGAAGAGACCCAGTACTTC
J: TRBJ1-1; V: TRBV30; size: few; D: .; CDR3: CALEVYTEAFF; DNA: TGTGCCCTAGAAGTCTACACTGAAGCTTTCTTT
J: TRBJ1-5; V: TRBV7-9; size: once; D: .; CDR3: CATAGGNQPQHF; DNA: TGTGCCACGGCAGGGGGCAATCAGCCCCAGCATTTT